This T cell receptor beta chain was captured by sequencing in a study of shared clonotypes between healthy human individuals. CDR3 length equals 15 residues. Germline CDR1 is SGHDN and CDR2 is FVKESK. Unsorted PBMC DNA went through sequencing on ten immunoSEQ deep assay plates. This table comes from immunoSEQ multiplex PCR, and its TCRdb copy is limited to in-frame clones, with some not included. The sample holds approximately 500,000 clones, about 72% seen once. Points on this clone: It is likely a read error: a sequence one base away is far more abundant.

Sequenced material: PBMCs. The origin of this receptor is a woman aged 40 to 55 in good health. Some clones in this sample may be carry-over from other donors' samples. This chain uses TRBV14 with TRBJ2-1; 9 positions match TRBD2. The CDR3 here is CAGSQDQREAHEQFF. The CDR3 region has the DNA TGTGCCGGCAGCCAAGATCAGCGGGAGGCCCATGAGCAGTTCTTC.